This entry lists 18 T cell receptor beta chains sequenced from one sample in a study of T cell clusters in autoimmune cytopenias. TRB was amplified by touch-down multiplex PCR, primer pools A and B combined. TCRdb reprocessed the multiplex PCR reads and reports one entry per CDR3 protein, with no DNA. Listed are 6,000 or so distinct CDR3 sequences; roughly 21% falls within the top ten. TRB amplification used around 270 ng of peripheral blood genomic DNA. The data were also submitted as part of a second study, on T cell repertoires in aging, cancer and after chemotherapy.

The sample comprised peripheral blood. The source of these receptors is a human donor in good health.

CDR3 amino acids: CASSVGGFGGDIQYF. The chain employs TRBV6-1 and TRBJ2-4; TCRdb selects TRBD1, and the lack of DNA leaves this call unchecked. Germline V lookup: CDR1 MNHNS, CDR2 SASEGT. CDR3 length: 15 amino acids.

V is TRBV12-3 or TRBV12-4 and J is TRBJ2-5; TCRdb indicates TRBD1, and absent DNA this call remains unverified. This CDR3 contains 15 residues. The CDR3 region is CASSLGDTRGGTQYF.

This chain connects TRBV6-5 to TRBJ1-1; absent DNA, TCRdb's TRBD1 call cannot be checked. The CDR3 has 15 residues. Germline V lookup: CDR1 MNHEY, CDR2 SVGAGI. CDR3 in amino acids: CASSYSGQRIEKAFF.

The rearrangement links TRBV5-6 to TRBJ1-2; TCRdb indicates TRBD1, and absent DNA this call remains unverified. Germline V gene data show CDR1 as SGHDT and CDR2 as YYEEEE. The CDR3 is made up of 14 amino acids. CDR3 amino acids: CASSLAGGGDGYTF.

V usage is TRBV27 and J usage is TRBJ1-2; the D call of TRBD1 rests on TCRdb alone, since no DNA is present to check it. This CDR3 contains 13 residues. Germline V gene data show CDR1 as MNHEY and CDR2 as SMNVEV (reference sequence). CDR3 amino acids: CASRGQGRYGYTF.

This CDR3 is CASSFRRDRETRGYTF. J is TRBJ1-2 and V is TRBV27; TCRdb designates TRBD1, a call that cannot be tested without DNA. The CDR3 spans 16 residues. Germline V gives CDR1 MNHEY, CDR2 SMNVEV (reference sequence).

The chain uses TRBV12-3 or TRBV12-4 and TRBJ2-7; TCRdb gives TRBD1 as the D gene, but with no DNA this cannot be confirmed. The CDR3 loop spans 13 amino acids. CDR3 region: CASSPGQGGEQYF.

This clonotype is labeled medium-sized based on frequency. This chain joins TRBV5-5 and TRBJ2-7. The CDR3 extends over 14 amino acids. Per the germline V gene, CDR1 is SGHKS and CDR2 is YYEKEE (reference sequence). This CDR3 reads CASSLSLGVHEQYF.

This clonotype is deemed medium-sized by its frequency. The V call is TRBV18, the J call TRBJ2-2. This CDR3 spans 13 amino acids. The germline V gene encodes CDR1 KGHSH and CDR2 LQKENI. The CDR3 spells CASSPPSTGELFF.

This chain uses TRBV6-1 with TRBJ2-7; TCRdb names TRBD1, which stays unverified in the absence of DNA. Germline loops: CDR1 MNHNS, CDR2 SASEGT. The CDR3 is 14 amino acids. CDR3 in amino acids: CASSELRGTYEQYF.

The chain joins TRBV5-6 to TRBJ1-2; there is no DNA to check the TCRdb D call of TRBD1. The CDR3 covers 14 residues. Germline values: CDR1 SGHDT, CDR2 YYEEEE. The CDR3 spells CASSLGTVSYGYTF.

J is TRBJ2-5 and V is TRBV7-9. The CDR3 runs to 12 residues. The germline V gene has CDR1 SEHNR and CDR2 FQNEAQ (reference sequence). This chain's CDR3 is CASRLGWETQYF.

V is TRBV5-4 and J is TRBJ2-5; the TCRdb call, TRBD1, lacks DNA for checking. This CDR3 comprises 15 residues. Germline V CDR1 and CDR2: SGHNT, YYREEE (reference sequence). CDR3 protein: CASSLRLGTGETQYF.

Judged by frequency, this clonotype is medium-sized. The gene calls are TRBV5-4 and TRBJ2-2; TCRdb calls TRBD2, which cannot be checked without DNA. Germline lookup yields CDR1 SGHNT and CDR2 YYREEE (reference sequence). The CDR3 sequence is 16 residues long. The chain's CDR3 is CASSFGLAGGSGELFF.

The chain recombines TRBV6-5 with TRBJ1-2. The CDR3 is 16 residues long. Looked up from germline, CDR1 is MNHEY and CDR2 is SVGAGI. The CDR3 is CASSDTQEGWGHGYTF.

This clonotype is classed as medium-sized (0.01 to 0.1%) by frequency. The V and J genes are TRBV5-6 and TRBJ2-2. In germline, CDR1 is SGHDT, CDR2 YYEEEE. This CDR3 is 16 amino acids long. CDR3 amino acids: CASSSPGTLNTGELFF.

The J gene is TRBJ1-1, the V gene TRBV5-4; TCRdb's D call of TRBD1 is untestable without DNA. The CDR3 is made up of 14 amino acids. Germline CDR1 SGHNT, CDR2 YYREEE (reference sequence). CDR3 protein: CASRFWGGLTEAFF.

The gene calls are TRBV6-5 and TRBJ1-5; the D gene TCRdb calls, TRBD1, cannot be checked with no DNA. The CDR3 loop spans 17 amino acids. The germline V gene encodes CDR1 MNHEY and CDR2 SVGAGI. This chain's CDR3 is CACSSGTEFYSNQPQHF.